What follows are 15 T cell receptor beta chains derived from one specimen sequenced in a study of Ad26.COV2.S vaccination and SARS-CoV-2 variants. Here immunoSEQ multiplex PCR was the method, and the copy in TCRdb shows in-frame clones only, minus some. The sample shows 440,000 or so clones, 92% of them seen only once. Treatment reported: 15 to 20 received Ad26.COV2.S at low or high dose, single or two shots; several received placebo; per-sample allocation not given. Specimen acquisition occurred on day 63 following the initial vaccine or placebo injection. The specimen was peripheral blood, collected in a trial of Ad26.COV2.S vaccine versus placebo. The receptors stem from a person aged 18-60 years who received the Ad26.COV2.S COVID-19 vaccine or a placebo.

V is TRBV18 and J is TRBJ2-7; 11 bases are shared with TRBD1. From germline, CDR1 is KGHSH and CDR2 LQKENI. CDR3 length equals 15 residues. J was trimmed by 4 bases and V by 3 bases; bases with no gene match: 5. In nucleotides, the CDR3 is TGTGCCAGCTCACCCTATCGGGACAGGGGGTACGAGCAGTACTTC. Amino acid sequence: CASSPYRDRGYEQYF.

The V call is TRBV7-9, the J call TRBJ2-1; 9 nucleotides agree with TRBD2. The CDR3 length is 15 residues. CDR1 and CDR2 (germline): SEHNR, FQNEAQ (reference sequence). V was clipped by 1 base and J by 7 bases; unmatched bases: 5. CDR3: CASSLGASGENEQFF. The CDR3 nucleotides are TGTGCCAGCAGCTTAGGGGCTAGCGGGGAAAATGAGCAGTTCTTC.

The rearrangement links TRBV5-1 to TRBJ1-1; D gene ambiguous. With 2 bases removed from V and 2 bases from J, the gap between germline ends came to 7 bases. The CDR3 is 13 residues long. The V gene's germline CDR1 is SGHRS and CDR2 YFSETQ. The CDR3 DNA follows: TGCGCCAGCAGCTTCGGGTTTAACACTGAAGCTTTCTTT. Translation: CASSFGFNTEAFF. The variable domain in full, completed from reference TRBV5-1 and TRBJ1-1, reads KAGVTQTPRYLIKTRGQQVTLSCSPISGHRSVSWYQQTPGQGLQFLFEYFSETQRNKGNFPGRFSGRQFSNSRSEMNVSTLELGDSALYLCASSFGFNTEAFFGQGTRLTVV.

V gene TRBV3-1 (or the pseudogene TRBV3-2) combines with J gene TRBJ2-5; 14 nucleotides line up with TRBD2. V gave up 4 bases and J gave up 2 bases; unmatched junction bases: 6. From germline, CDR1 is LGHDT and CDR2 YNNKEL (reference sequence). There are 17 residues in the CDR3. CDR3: CASSPPTSGGDQETQYF. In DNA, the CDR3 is TGTGCCAGCAGCCCCCCGACTAGCGGGGGGGATCAAGAGACCCAGTACTTC.

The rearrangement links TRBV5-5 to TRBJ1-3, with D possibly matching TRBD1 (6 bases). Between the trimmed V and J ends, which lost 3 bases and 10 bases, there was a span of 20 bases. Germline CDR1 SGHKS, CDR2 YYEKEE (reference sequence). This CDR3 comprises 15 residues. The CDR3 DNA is TGTGCCAGCAGCTCCCCGACCCACGGACAGAGTACCATATATTTT. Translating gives CASSSPTHGQSTIYF.

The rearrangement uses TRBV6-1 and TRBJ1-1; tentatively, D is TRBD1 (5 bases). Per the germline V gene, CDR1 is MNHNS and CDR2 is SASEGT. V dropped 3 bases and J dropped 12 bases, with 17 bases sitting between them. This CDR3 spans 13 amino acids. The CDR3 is CASSDPTAGSSFF. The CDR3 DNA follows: TGTGCCAGCAGTGACCCGACGGCAGGGAGTTCTTTCTTT.

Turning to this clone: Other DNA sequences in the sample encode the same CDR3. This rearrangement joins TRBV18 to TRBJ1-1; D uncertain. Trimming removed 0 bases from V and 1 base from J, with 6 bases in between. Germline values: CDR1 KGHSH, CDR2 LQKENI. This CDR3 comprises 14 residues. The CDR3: CASSPPNTNTEAFF. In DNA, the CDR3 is TGTGCCAGCTCACCACCTAACACGAACACTGAAGCTTTCTTT.

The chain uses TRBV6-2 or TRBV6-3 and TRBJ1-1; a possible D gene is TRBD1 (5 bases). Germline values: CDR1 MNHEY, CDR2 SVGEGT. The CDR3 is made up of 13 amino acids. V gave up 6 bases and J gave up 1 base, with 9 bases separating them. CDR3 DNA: TGTGCCAGCAGCCCGACAGAGAACACTGAAGCTTTCTTT. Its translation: CASSPTENTEAFF.

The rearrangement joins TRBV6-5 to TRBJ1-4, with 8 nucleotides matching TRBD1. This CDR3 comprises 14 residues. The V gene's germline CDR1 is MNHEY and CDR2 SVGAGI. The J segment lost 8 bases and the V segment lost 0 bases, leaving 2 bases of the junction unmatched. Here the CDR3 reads CASSYSYRGEKLFF. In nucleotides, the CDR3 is TGTGCCAGCAGTTACTCCTACAGGGGGGAAAAACTGTTTTTT.

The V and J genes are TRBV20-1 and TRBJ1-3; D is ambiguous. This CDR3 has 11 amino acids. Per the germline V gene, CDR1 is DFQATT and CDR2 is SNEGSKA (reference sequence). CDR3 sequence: CGKPAGNTIYF. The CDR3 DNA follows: TGCGGAAAACCGGCTGGAAACACCATATATTTT.

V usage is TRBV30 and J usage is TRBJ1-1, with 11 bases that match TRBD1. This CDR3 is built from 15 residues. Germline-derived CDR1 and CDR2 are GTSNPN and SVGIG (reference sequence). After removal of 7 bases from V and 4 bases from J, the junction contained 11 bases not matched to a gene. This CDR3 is CASPGQGVGGTEAFF. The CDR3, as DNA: TGTGCCTCGCCGGGACAGGGGGTAGGTGGCACTGAAGCTTTCTTT.

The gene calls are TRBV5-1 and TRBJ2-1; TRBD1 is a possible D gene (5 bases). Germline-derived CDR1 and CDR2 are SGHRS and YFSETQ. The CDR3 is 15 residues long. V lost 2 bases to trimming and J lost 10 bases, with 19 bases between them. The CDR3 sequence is CASSLVQVTSGEQFF. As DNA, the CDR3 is TGCGCCAGCAGCTTAGTACAGGTTACATCAGGGGAGCAGTTCTTC.

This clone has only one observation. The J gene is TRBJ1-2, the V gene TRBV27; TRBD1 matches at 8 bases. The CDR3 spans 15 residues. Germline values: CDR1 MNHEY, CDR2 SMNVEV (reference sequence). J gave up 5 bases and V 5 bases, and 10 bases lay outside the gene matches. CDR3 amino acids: CASSPSPGQEYGYTF. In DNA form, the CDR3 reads TGTGCCAGCAGTCCCTCCCCGGGACAGGAGTATGGCTACACCTTC.

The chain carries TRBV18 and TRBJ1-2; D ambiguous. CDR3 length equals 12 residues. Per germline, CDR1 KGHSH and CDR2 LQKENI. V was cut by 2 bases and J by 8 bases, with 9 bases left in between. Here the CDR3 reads CASSPGLRGYTF. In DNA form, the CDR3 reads TGTGCCAGCTCACCAGGGCTTCGAGGCTACACCTTC.

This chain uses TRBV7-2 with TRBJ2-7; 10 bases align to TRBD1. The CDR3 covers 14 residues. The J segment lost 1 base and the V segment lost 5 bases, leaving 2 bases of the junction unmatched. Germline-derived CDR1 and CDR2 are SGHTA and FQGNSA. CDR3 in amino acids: CASSRDRGSYEQYF. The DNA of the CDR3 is TGTGCCAGCAGCCGGGACAGGGGTTCCTACGAGCAGTACTTC.